Following are 26 T cell receptor beta chains from one sample sequenced in a study of molecular identifiers for immune sequencing clone quantification. TCRdb called the PCR reads again in MiXCR, with one record for every CDR3 protein. The data contain around 300,000 distinct CDR3 sequences, roughly 24% of them seen just once; the ten biggest clones take up about 0.71%. Sequenced: naive CD8+ T cells from blood, with Jurkat cell RNA spiked in. The subset here: FACS-sorted CD8+CD4-CCR7+CD45RA+ naive T cells. All receptors come from a human donor in good health. Some libraries in this study had Jurkat cell RNA spiked in.

A few counts support this clonotype. The V gene is TRBV3-1, the J gene TRBJ2-7; 7 bases map to TRBD2. CDR1 LGHDT and CDR2 YNNKEL come from the germline V gene (reference sequence). The CDR3 covers 14 residues. V shed 6 bases, J shed 2 bases, and the junction held 7 bases outside the gene matches. The CDR3 loop reads CASSPQRGPYEQYF. For the CDR3, the DNA is TGTGCCAGCAGTCCGCAGCGGGGACCCTACGAGCAGTACTTC.

V gene TRBV6-2 or TRBV6-3 combines with J gene TRBJ2-2; 8 nucleotides line up with TRBD2. Trimming removed 0 bases from V and 0 bases from J; junction bases left unmatched: 3. CDR3 length: 17 residues. Looked up from germline, CDR1 is MNHEY and CDR2 is SVGEGT. CDR3 DNA: TGTGCCAGCAGTTACTCGAGTAGCGGGGCGAACACCGGGGAGCTGTTTTTT. Its protein is CASSYSSSGANTGELFF.

This clonotype has only a few counts. The J gene is TRBJ2-1, the V gene TRBV4-3, with D possibly matching TRBD1 (5 bases). CDR1 and CDR2 (germline): LGHNA, YSLEER. Trimming removed 0 bases from V and 5 bases from J, with 11 bases in between. The CDR3 spans 15 residues. CDR3 DNA: TGCGCCAGCAGCCAAGATTCTCAGGGAAACAATGAGCAGTTCTTC. Translating gives CASSQDSQGNNEQFF.

In this sample, this clonotype turned up a few times. The chain combines TRBV10-3 with TRBJ1-1; D unresolved. Germline CDR1 is ENHRY and CDR2 is SYGVKD. Trimming stripped 6 bases from V and 2 bases from J, with 7 bases between. The CDR3 totals 12 residues. CDR3 in amino acids: CAIRLANTEAFF. The CDR3 nucleotides read TGTGCCATCAGACTGGCAAACACTGAAGCTTTCTTT.

Worth noting for this clonotype: This may be a read error: a much more frequent sequence differs by one nucleotide. This is likely a read error, given that the CDR3 carries no conserved phenylalanine or tryptophan at its end. The CDR3 sequence is CASSPESGFYEQYS. The CDR3, as DNA: TGTGCCAGCAGTCCGGAATCCGGGTTCTACGAGCAGTACTCC. V is TRBV28 and J is TRBJ2-7; D is undetermined. Germline assignment: CDR1 MDHEN and CDR2 SYDVKM. CDR3 length: 14 residues. The ends were cut back, 5 bases at V and 3 bases at J, with 14 bases in the middle.

With regard to this clonotype: With a much larger clone just one base away, this may be a read error. The chain is built from TRBV28 and TRBJ2-5; TRBD1 aligns across 7 bases. V shed 8 bases, J shed 4 bases, and the junction held 7 bases outside the gene matches. Germline loops: CDR1 MDHEN, CDR2 SYDVKM. CDR3 length: 13 amino acids. CDR3 sequence: CASGLTGVETQYF. CDR3 coding DNA: TGTGCCAGCGGACTCACAGGGGTAGAGACCCAGTACTTC.

J is TRBJ1-4 and V is TRBV9; perhaps TRBD1 as D (5 bases). The V gene's germline CDR1 is SGDLS and CDR2 YYNGEE. V lost 4 bases and J 7 bases, leaving 11 bases between the germline ends. There are 13 residues in the CDR3. CDR3 coding DNA: TGTGCCAGCAGCCCCGACAGTTTTGAAAAACTGTTTTTT. This sequence encodes CASSPDSFEKLFF.

At least ten counts were recorded for this clonotype. The rearrangement joins TRBV7-8 to TRBJ2-5; D uncertain. The CDR3 has 15 residues. Germline V CDR1 and CDR2: SGHVS, FQNEAQ. V was trimmed by 5 bases and J by 4 bases, leaving 17 bases between them. The chain's CDR3 is CASSIRTQPVETQYF. In nucleotides, the CDR3 is TGTGCCAGCAGCATACGGACCCAGCCCGTAGAGACCCAGTACTTC. Supplemented by reference TRBV7-8 and TRBJ2-5, the full variable domain reads GAGVSQSPRYKVAKRGQDVALRCDPISGHVSLFWYQQALGQGPEFLTYFQNEAQLDKSGLPSDRFFAERPEGSVSTLKIQRTQQEDSAVYLCASSIRTQPVETQYFGPGTRLLVL.

In its sample, this clonotype was seen a few times. V gene TRBV27 combines with J gene TRBJ2-2; 8 bases align to TRBD1. V was clipped by 6 bases and J by 5 bases; unmatched bases: 14. CDR1 and CDR2 (germline): MNHEY, SMNVEV (reference sequence). The CDR3 covers 17 residues. Here the CDR3 reads CASSLSSVQGATGELFF. The CDR3 nucleotides read TGTGCCAGCAGCCTTAGCAGCGTGCAGGGGGCTACCGGGGAGCTGTTTTTT.

This clonotype appeared many times. CDR3 sequence: CASSQDIRETAGSYEQYF. The CDR3 DNA reads as TGTGCCAGCAGCCAAGACATCCGTGAGACGGCCGGGTCCTACGAGCAGTACTTC. The chain joins TRBV14 to TRBJ2-7; D is unresolved. Looked up from germline, CDR1 is SGHDN and CDR2 is FVKESK. Trimming stripped 0 bases from V and 1 base from J, with 19 bases between. The CDR3 spans 18 residues.

In the case of this clonotype: With a much larger clone just one base away, this may be a read error. This chain connects TRBV7-9 to TRBJ2-3, with D unresolved. V was shortened by 2 bases and J by 3 bases, with 15 bases between the two germline ends. The CDR3 is 16 amino acids. Germline V gene sequence: CDR1 SEHNR, CDR2 FQNEAQ (reference sequence). CDR3 bases: TGTGCCAGCAGCTTACCCGGCGAGACGGTGACAGATACGCAGTATTTT. It specifies CASSLPGETVTDTQYF.

Remarks on this clonotype: A much larger clone differs from this one at a single base, so this may be a read error. J is TRBJ1-5 and V is TRBV30, with no clear D. This CDR3 contains 11 residues. Per the germline V gene, CDR1 is GTSNPN and CDR2 is SVGIG (reference sequence). V shed 2 bases and J shed 9 bases, with 8 bases lying between them. The CDR3 DNA reads as TGTGCCTGGAGTCACGGTCGGCCCCAGCATTTT. Translation: CAWSHGRPQHF.

This clonotype is a singleton in its sample. Without the conserved terminal phenylalanine or tryptophan, this CDR3 likely stems from a read error. The rearrangement links TRBV6-2 or TRBV6-3 to TRBJ1-2, with a weak D call TRBD1 (6 bases). This CDR3 spans 14 amino acids. The V gene's germline CDR1 is MNHEY and CDR2 SVGEGT. CDR3 nucleotide sequence: TGTGCCAGCAGTTACTCAGGACAGCTCTATGGATACACCTTA. It translates to CASSYSGQLYGYTL.

This chain joins TRBV27 and TRBJ2-3, with TRBD1 matching 9 bases. The J segment lost 3 bases and the V segment lost 8 bases, leaving 12 bases of the junction unmatched. Per germline, CDR1 MNHEY and CDR2 SMNVEV (reference sequence). This CDR3 region has 16 residues. CDR3 coding DNA: TGTGCCAGCCAATCAATCTGGGACAGGGAAACAGATACGCAGTATTTT. Translating gives CASQSIWDRETDTQYF.

At least ten counts were recorded for this clonotype. The CDR3 here is CASSPGLAGFSSYEQYF. The CDR3 DNA reads TGTGCCAGCAGTCCGGGACTAGCGGGGTTCAGCTCCTACGAGCAGTACTTC. The chain carries TRBV2 and TRBJ2-7, with 13 bases matching TRBD2. Trimming at V came to 5 bases and at J to 0 bases, leaving 7 bases not matched to a gene. There are 17 residues in the CDR3. The V gene's germline CDR1 is SNHLY and CDR2 FYNNEI.

This clonotype was counted a few times. The chain links TRBV11-2 to TRBJ2-1; D possibly matches TRBD1 or TRBD2 (5 bases each). This CDR3 has 15 amino acids. Germline CDR1 reads SGHAT; CDR2 reads FQNNGV. V lost 5 bases to trimming and J lost 6 bases, with 17 bases between them. The CDR3 nucleotides read TGTGCCAGCAGCCTCCCGGGGCAGAACTTCAATGAGCAGTTCTTC. Translation: CASSLPGQNFNEQFF.

This clonotype was found many times. This chain links TRBV7-9 with TRBJ2-2; D remains ambiguous. Trimming shortened V by 1 base and J by 7 bases, and 10 bases separated the two germline ends. CDR3 length: 14 amino acids. Germline V gene sequence: CDR1 SEHNR, CDR2 FQNEAQ (reference sequence). In nucleotides, the CDR3 is TGTGCCAGCAGCTTAGAGTCCGGCCGCGGGGAGCTGTTTTTT. It yields the protein CASSLESGRGELFF.

A note on this clonotype: The conserved closing phenylalanine or tryptophan is absent in this CDR3, likely reflecting a read error. The chain links TRBV4-1 to TRBJ1-1; D call uncertain. The CDR3 is 15 residues long. Trimming removed 1 base from V and 7 bases from J, with 16 bases in between. Germline CDR1 and CDR2: MGHRA and YSYEKL. This CDR3 is CASSQGQLAQYEAFS. CDR3 in DNA: TGCGCCAGCAGCCAAGGCCAGCTGGCACAATATGAAGCTTTCTCT.

This clonotype was counted many times. The chain uses TRBV4-2 and TRBJ1-1; no clear D. The germline V gene encodes CDR1 LGHNA and CDR2 YNFKEQ. V gave up 3 bases and J gave up 9 bases, with 14 bases separating them. CDR3 length equals 13 residues. In DNA, the CDR3 is TGTGCCAGCAGCCATCCGGACTCGGACCAAGCTTTCTTT. This sequence encodes CASSHPDSDQAFF.

This clonotype was counted many times. The chain joins TRBV29-1 to TRBJ2-7; TRBD1 is a possible D gene (6 bases). This CDR3 has 13 residues. Germline CDR1 SQVTM, CDR2 ANQGSEA. V gave up 4 bases and J gave up 0 bases, with 10 bases separating them. The CDR3: CSVGWTDSYEQYF. Written as DNA, the CDR3 is TGCAGCGTTGGTTGGACAGACTCCTACGAGCAGTACTTC.

The rearrangement links TRBV6-5 to TRBJ2-5; perhaps D is TRBD1 or TRBD2 (6 bases each). This CDR3 region has 17 residues. V was pared by 0 bases and J by 3 bases, with 17 bases between. Germline V gene lookup returns CDR1 MNHEY and CDR2 SVGAGI. The CDR3 sequence: CASSYSIGGSEEETQYF. CDR3 bases: TGTGCCAGCAGTTACTCGATCGGGGGCTCCGAGGAAGAGACCCAGTACTTC.

Worth noting for this clonotype: The junction differs from germline at one of its ends, possibly a read error. This chain links TRBV5-1 with TRBJ1-1; D is uncertain. CDR1 is SGHRS and CDR2 is YFSETQ in the germline V gene. This CDR3 is built from 13 residues. In nucleotides, the CDR3 is TGCGCCAGCAGCTTTGAAGAGAACACTGAAACTTTCTTT. Protein: CASSFEENTETFF.

This sequence joins TRBV27 and TRBJ1-2; the D is unclear. This CDR3 contains 13 residues. Germline CDR1 MNHEY, CDR2 SMNVEV (reference sequence). Trimming removed 4 bases from V and 3 bases from J, with 9 bases in between. The CDR3 sequence is CASSSTVDYGYTF. As DNA, the CDR3 is TGTGCCAGCAGTTCCACGGTTGACTATGGCTACACCTTC.

Comments on this clonotype: One base away lies a much larger clone, so this may be a sequencing read error. In DNA form, the CDR3 reads TGTGGCAGCACCTCTTCTGGGACAGCGCAAAGGGCCAGCACAGATACGCAGTATTTT. Amino acid sequence: CGSTSSGTAQRASTDTQYF. The chain carries TRBV12-3 or TRBV12-4 and TRBJ2-3, with TRBD1 identical over 7 bases. This CDR3 has 19 residues.

The CDR3 spells CASSLGQWYTEAFF. CDR3 nucleotide sequence: TGTGCCAGCAGCTTGGGACAGTGGTACACTGAAGCTTTCTTT. V gene TRBV5-4 combines with J gene TRBJ1-1; D is perhaps TRBD1 (5 bases). The CDR3 is 14 residues long. The V and J ends lost 0 bases and 3 bases respectively, with 9 bases between them. Germline lookup yields CDR1 SGHNT and CDR2 YYREEE (reference sequence).

This clonotype was counted ten times or more. The J gene is TRBJ1-4, the V gene TRBV7-2; D ambiguous. The CDR3 sequence is 14 residues long. CDR1 and CDR2 (germline): SGHTA, FQGNSA. Trimming pared 1 base from V and 5 bases from J, leaving 8 bases between. The CDR3 region has the DNA TGTGCCAGCAGCTTAGTGGGTCCAAATGAAAAACTGTTTTTT. Translating it yields CASSLVGPNEKLFF.